A single sample is the source of the 23 T cell receptor beta chains below, sequenced in a study of cytotoxic CD8 clonotypes in ibrutinib-treated CLL. TCRdb's table, derived via immunoSEQ multiplex PCR, lists solely in-frame clones and lacks some. The profile shows 29,000 or so clones, around 76% of them singletons. The sequencing used PBMCs, collected after 36 months of ibrutinib treatment. These receptors all stem from a human donor with chronic lymphocytic leukemia.

The chain joins TRBV6-5 to TRBJ2-7, with a possible D match to TRBD2 (5 bases). V was pared by 0 bases and J by 7 bases, with 7 bases between. Germline CDR1 MNHEY, CDR2 SVGAGI. CDR3 size: 12 residues. As DNA, the CDR3 is TGTGCCAGCAGTTACTCGAGAGGGGAGCAGTACTTC. Translating it yields CASSYSRGEQYF.

This clone was counted once. At one boundary the junction diverges from the germline segment, which might be a read error. The genes are TRBV6-1 and TRBJ1-3, with D hard to call. Germline CDR1 is MNHNS and CDR2 is SASEGT. This CDR3 has 15 residues. CDR3 amino acids: CASIEMGYSGNTIYF. The CDR3 DNA reads TGTGCCAGCATTGAAATGGGCTACTCTGGAAACACCATATATTTT.

The chain recombines TRBV10-3 with TRBJ1-6, with TRBD1 matching over 11 bases. Germline V gives CDR1 ENHRY, CDR2 SYGVKD. The CDR3 length is 16 residues. Unmatched junction bases numbered 1, after V lost 2 bases and J lost 4 bases. CDR3 nucleotide sequence: TGTGCCATCAGTGAGGGGACAGGGGGTTATAATTCACCCCTCCACTTT. Residues: CAISEGTGGYNSPLHF.

This chain connects TRBV7-9 to TRBJ2-1; the D is unclear. Germline CDR1 reads SEHNR; CDR2 reads FQNEAQ (reference sequence). This CDR3 region has 13 residues. V lost 5 bases and J 5 bases, leaving 10 bases between the germline ends. The CDR3 coding sequence is TGTGCCAGCAGCCCTCTCCAAGACAATGAGCAGTTCTTC. Translating it yields CASSPLQDNEQFF. Variable domain in full (rest from reference TRBV7-9 and TRBJ2-1): DTGVSQNPRHKITKRGQNVTFRCDPISEHNRLYWYRQTLGQGPEFLTYFQNEAQLEKSRLLSDRFSAERPKGSFSTLEIQRTEQGDSAMYLCASSPLQDNEQFFGPGTRLTVL.

This clone has a handful of counts. The chain has TRBV6-5 and TRBJ1-2, with 7 bases aligning to TRBD1. The V gene's germline CDR1 is MNHEY and CDR2 SVGAGI. The V and J ends lost 6 bases and 5 bases, in that order; junction bases with no gene match: 3. CDR3 length equals 12 residues. The DNA of the CDR3 is TGTGCCAGCAGAGAACAGGGGTATGGCTACACCTTC. It encodes CASREQGYGYTF.

This chain links TRBV29-1 with TRBJ2-5, with TRBD2 identical over 7 bases. Unmatched junction bases numbered 11, after V lost 6 bases and J lost 4 bases. This CDR3 has 14 residues. The germline V gene encodes CDR1 SQVTM and CDR2 ANQGSEA. The CDR3 loop reads CSVHREDGRETQYF. CDR3 coding DNA: TGCAGCGTACACCGGGAGGACGGGCGAGAGACCCAGTACTTC.

V usage is TRBV13 and J usage is TRBJ2-1; no firm D call. Germline CDR1 reads PRHDT; CDR2 reads FYEKMQ (reference sequence). Between the trimmed V and J ends, which lost 3 bases and 7 bases, there was a span of 7 bases. CDR3 length equals 12 residues. The CDR3 region is CASSLQPNEQFF. The CDR3 region has the DNA TGTGCCAGCAGCTTGCAGCCGAATGAGCAGTTCTTC.

The V gene is TRBV6-5, the J gene TRBJ2-7; D unclear. The CDR3 runs 15 residues. Germline CDR1 reads MNHEY; CDR2 reads SVGAGI. V was pared by 4 bases and J by 1 base, with 14 bases between. CDR3 DNA sequence: TGTGCCAGCAGTTCCGTGACTGCCGGGTCCTACGAGCAGTACTTC. Translating it yields CASSSVTAGSYEQYF.

The V call is TRBV2, the J call TRBJ2-5; D call uncertain. V lost 3 bases and J lost 3, with 5 bases in between. The length of the CDR3 is 12 residues. From germline, CDR1 is SNHLY and CDR2 FYNNEI. The CDR3 sequence is CASSEAEETQYF. The CDR3 DNA sequence: TGTGCCAGCAGTGAGGCAGAAGAGACCCAGTACTTC.

CDR3 coding DNA: TGTGCCAGCAGTTACTCGAAACGAGCCGAAGCTTTCTTT. It codes for CASSYSKRAEAFF. This chain connects TRBV6-5 to TRBJ1-1; D not certain. This CDR3 is built from 13 residues. V lost 0 bases to trimming and J lost 8 bases, with 10 bases between them. Germline-derived CDR1 and CDR2 are MNHEY and SVGAGI.

CDR3 sequence: CASSLNRGGQPQHF. The CDR3 DNA reads as TGTGCCAGCAGTTTAAATAGAGGGGGCCAGCCCCAGCATTTT. The J gene is TRBJ1-5, the V gene TRBV27; 7 nucleotides match TRBD1. Germline V gives CDR1 MNHEY, CDR2 SMNVEV (reference sequence). J was trimmed by 7 bases and V by 2 bases; bases with no gene match: 5. CDR3 length equals 14 residues.

This clone was picked up many times. The chain recombines TRBV11-3 with TRBJ1-6; D not resolved. Germline assignment: CDR1 SGHNT and CDR2 YENEEA. The CDR3 spans 15 residues. V lost 2 bases to trimming and J lost 8 bases, with 13 bases between them. The CDR3 is CASSLRAGRDSPLHF. The CDR3 nucleotides read TGTGCCAGCAGCTTACGGGCAGGCCGCGATTCACCCCTCCACTTT.

The V gene is TRBV5-1, the J gene TRBJ2-5; D is undetermined. This CDR3 is 11 amino acids long. Germline V gene lookup returns CDR1 SGHRS and CDR2 YFSETQ. V was pared by 4 bases and J by 1 base, with 2 bases between. The CDR3 nucleotides are TGCGCCAGCAGCGTCCAAGAGACCCAGTACTTC. Protein product: CASSVQETQYF.

This clone was observed once. The chain is built from TRBV7-9 and TRBJ2-1; D is unresolved. V dropped 2 bases and J dropped 6 bases, with 8 bases sitting between them. The germline V gene encodes CDR1 SEHNR and CDR2 FQNEAQ (reference sequence). The CDR3 extends over 13 amino acids. The CDR3 sequence is CASSLKASNEQFF. In DNA, the CDR3 is TGTGCCAGCAGCTTAAAGGCTAGCAATGAGCAGTTCTTC.

The chain combines TRBV9 with TRBJ1-1; D not resolved. Germline V gene sequence: CDR1 SGDLS, CDR2 YYNGEE. The CDR3 runs to 14 residues. V was cut by 4 bases and J by 4 bases, with 14 bases left in between. CDR3 DNA: TGTGCCAGCAGCCTGGGTCGGGGTGGCACTGAAGCTTTCTTT. It yields the protein CASSLGRGGTEAFF.

This chain joins TRBV9 and TRBJ1-1; D remains ambiguous. Germline V gene sequence: CDR1 SGDLS, CDR2 YYNGEE. The V end lost 0 bases, the J end lost 4 bases, and 7 bases lay between the germline ends. The CDR3 has 13 amino acids. The CDR3: CASSVAKGTEAFF. The CDR3 DNA sequence: TGTGCCAGCAGCGTAGCCAAAGGCACTGAAGCTTTCTTT.

This clone was detected a few times. The V and J genes are TRBV7-8 and TRBJ2-7, with TRBD1 matching over 8 bases. Germline-derived CDR1 and CDR2 are SGHVS and FQNEAQ. This CDR3 has 14 residues. The trim removed 1 base at V and 3 bases at J, leaving 2 bases unmatched. As DNA, the CDR3 is TGTGCCAGCAGCTTAGATGGGACAGGCTACGAGCAGTACTTC. Amino acid sequence: CASSLDGTGYEQYF.

V is TRBV2 and J is TRBJ1-2, with D tentatively TRBD1 (6 bases). CDR3 length equals 13 residues. V was clipped by 5 bases and J by 2 bases, with 9 bases between them. Germline V gene lookup returns CDR1 SNHLY and CDR2 FYNNEI. CDR3 sequence: CASSSTGNYGYTF. CDR3 coding DNA: TGTGCCAGCAGTTCAACAGGGAACTATGGCTACACCTTC.

This clone has only a few counts. The CDR3 DNA is TGTGCCAGCAGTTACTCAACGACAGGACCCCTCCACTTT. It is translated as CASSYSTTGPLHF. The V and J genes are TRBV6-5 and TRBJ1-6; D possibly corresponds to TRBD1 (6 bases). Germline loops: CDR1 MNHEY, CDR2 SVGAGI. This CDR3 region has 13 residues. V gave up 0 bases and J gave up 12 bases, with 9 bases separating them.

The chain uses TRBV27 and TRBJ2-7; 10 bases align to TRBD1. The trim removed 3 bases at V and 7 bases at J, leaving 6 bases unmatched. This CDR3 is built from 14 residues. CDR1 and CDR2 (germline): MNHEY, SMNVEV (reference sequence). CDR3 DNA: TGTGCCAGCAGTTTCCGGGACAGGGGCCCGGAGCAGTACTTC. This gives the protein CASSFRDRGPEQYF.

The chain combines TRBV4-3 with TRBJ2-1; unclear D gene. V gave up 0 bases and J gave up 0 bases, with 6 bases separating them. The germline gives CDR1 LGHNA, CDR2 YSLEER. The CDR3 is made up of 15 amino acids. CDR3 in DNA: TGCGCCAGCAGCCAAGACCTAAGCTCCTACAATGAGCAGTTCTTC. It specifies CASSQDLSSYNEQFF.

The J gene is TRBJ1-1, the V gene TRBV19; D gene ambiguous. Trimming took 9 bases from V and 0 from J, leaving 17 bases between them. In germline, CDR1 is LNHDA, CDR2 SQIVND (reference sequence). The CDR3 has 15 residues. The CDR3 loop is CASLPTEIMNTEAFF. The CDR3 nucleotides read TGTGCCAGCCTTCCTACGGAAATCATGAACACTGAAGCTTTCTTT.

This clone was picked up a small number of times. The genes are TRBV6-5 and TRBJ1-2, with D possibly TRBD1 on 5 matching bases. The CDR3 has 13 amino acids. Trimming removed 4 bases at V and 6 bases at J, with 12 bases between. Germline CDR1 and CDR2: MNHEY and SVGAGI. CDR3 region: CASSWTGVDGYTF. The CDR3 coding sequence is TGTGCCAGCAGTTGGACGGGGGTTGATGGCTACACCTTC.